This T cell receptor (beta chain) was recorded in a study of cytomegalovirus exposure and HLA in healthy donors (dated by TCRdb to 2017 to 2019). Background for the entire study: In an earlier analysis of fewer than 750 of the donors, 250 to 350 Gb of sequence data and some 120 million unique TCR beta sequences from about 180 million T cells were reported. Around 320 gigabases of sequencing data and 78 million or so unique TCR sequences were included in an early release covering around 650 HLA-typed donors. Of the roughly 390 genotyped donors, approximately 82% fell in the genetic ancestry cluster associated with self-reported Caucasian donors. The study was designed to test whether signatures of past pathogen exposure could be identified by cataloging public T cell receptors. The study profiled the T cell repertoires of more than 500 subjects by immunosequencing and related them to cytomegalovirus serostatus. In addition to the first cohort of roughly 700 subjects, a separate validation cohort of some 120 different subjects was used. High-throughput TCR immunosequencing, statistical association of individual TCRs with disease status, and machine learning were combined to predict cytomegalovirus infection status. A later analysis re-examined previously published TCR beta repertoires from 610 or so donors and added high-resolution HLA genotyping to investigate patterns of TCR occurrence. In the later analysis, no new phenotypic data were used to find candidate immune exposures; instead, reliance was placed on TCR beta sequences and their occurrence across donors. An earlier analysis of fewer than 750 of the donors used high-throughput TCR beta sequencing to judge whether each TCR beta V gene segment behaved as functional or pseudogenic. Donor age, sex, ethnicity and CMV serostatus were compiled alongside the repertoire data. A later genetic analysis took genome-wide SNP genotypes for about 55% of the roughly 700 donors and used that subset as a discovery cohort. All discovery cohort repertoires had been generated using a single sequencing platform. HLA typing included class I and class II loci at four-digit resolution. Typing coverage varied by locus: about 620-630 donors for A, B, C, DRB1 and DQB1; more than 500 for DQA1; approximately 610 for DPA1; roughly 470 for DPB1. Five DR-DQ haplotypes were treated as single units for association and clustering because of strong linkage in the cohort. Across approximately 400 genotyped donors of the cohort, an average of 235,054 unique TCR beta nucleotide sequences per donor were sequenced, and 15% to 20% of those sequences were non-productive. Broad study findings and their caveats: HLA typing was unavailable for some donors at each locus, so association tests used only the typed subset. Roughly uniform sequencing depth across donors was assumed in presence/absence analyses, although this assumption may not hold. A later analysis associated 16,951 TCR beta sequences with specific HLA alleles at a false discovery rate of 0.05. Compared with the approximately 600-donor mean, donors in an Asian-associated ancestry cluster had fewer N-insertions in productive TCRs, according to a later genetic analysis. A later genetic analysis associated a missense DCLRE1C variant with V-gene and J-gene trimming of TCR beta chains, and an independent cohort replicated the association. When HLA alleles, especially DR and DQ, strongly co-occurred, attributing TCR associations to individual alleles was difficult. A later analysis found that HLA-associated TCR beta chains were more clonally expanded and had lower generation probabilities than equally common non-associated chains. In an earlier analysis of several hundred of the donors, most TCR beta V segments were observed in productive rearrangements about 90% or about 30% of the time, broadly matching IMGT annotations. The 87-base-pair reads could not distinguish some IMGT-functional V segments, including TRBV6-2 and TRBV6-3, so those segments were excluded. Correlated functional status among segregating V segments might reflect linkage disequilibrium, but an unknown experimental factor could not be ruled out. According to the authors, the approach could potentially be generalized to other disease states and immunological phenotypes. According to a later analysis, TCR association rates differed among HLA loci, with DRB1 alleles showing the most associated TCRs and HLA-C alleles showing the fewest. In vitro tests confirmed that a few of the cytomegalovirus-associated TCR beta chains recognize cytomegalovirus antigens. A further reported finding was that TCR beta sequences accurately predicted the HLA-A and HLA-B alleles for most subjects in the first cohort. The study listed 164 TCR beta chains as associated with cytomegalovirus. The sequencing pipeline was judged likely to have produced a cluster of highly shared sequence variants as a technical artifact. The classifier was reported to diagnose cytomegalovirus status with high specificity and sensitivity in both the original cohort and the validation cohort. CMV serostatus was the only immune exposure information available for the cohort. In a later analysis, several top co-occurrence clusters were reported to appear linked to parvovirus B19, influenza, CMV and Epstein-Barr virus. According to a later analysis, most CMV-associated TCR beta chains appeared to be HLA-restricted, and the HLA associations seemed to be driven largely by CMV exposure. The earlier analysis of some 560 of the donors excluded approximately 17 rarely observed V segments, including chromosome 9 orphons, because counts were too low. Most TCR sequences were seen in very few donors, while some public TCRs were found in many individuals. In this cohort, only TCR beta chains were sequenced, and detectable features were limited by the absence of alpha or paired-chain data.

The library was generated by the immunoSEQ multiplex PCR assay. For the multiplex PCR, a mixture combining 60 forward primers for TCR Vbeta segments and 13 reverse primers for TCR Jbeta segments was used. Amplification of the CDR3 region of rearranged TCR beta genes was performed with a multiplex PCR assay on genomic DNA. The amplified TCR beta libraries were sequenced on the Illumina HiSeq System as 87-base-pair reads. The paper's data handling went like this. Across the roughly 670 repertoires, a later analysis counted tens of millions of unique TCR beta chains, some 11 million of which were shared by at least two donors. A nearest-neighbor algorithm error-corrected the raw reads and collapsed the reads into unique sequences, merging closely related sequences to remove PCR and sequencing errors. Alignment of CDR3 sequences to IMGT reference sequences was used to assign V, D and J gene segments. For a sequence to be retained, a match of at least six nucleotides was required to both a V gene segment and a J gene segment. Rearrangements were classified as productive when the CDR3 lacked stop codons and remained in frame with V and J, and all other rearrangements were classified as non-productive. CDR3 was defined by IMGT convention, running from the second conserved V-encoded cysteine to the conserved J-encoded phenylalanine. Sequences without an unambiguous match to a single V gene segment were excluded from the earlier analysis of 587 of the donors. In an earlier analysis of 587 of the donors, V segments were called functional above 56.7% productive rearrangements and were called segregating when the between-donor standard deviation exceeded 5%. A statistical classification framework was built for diagnosing cytomegalovirus status from the catalog of TCR beta chain sequences. In a later analysis, TCR nucleotide sequences were compared against IMGT/GENE-DB human TR gene sequences so that V and J genes could be assigned. A later analysis assigned CDR3 sequences and most-parsimonious VDJ recombination scenarios with the TCRdist pipeline. In a later analysis, each TCR beta chain was defined by its CDR3 amino acid sequence together with its V-gene family, and reads without a unique V-gene family were excluded. A later analysis removed 592 highly shared, low-generation-probability nucleotide sequences to deal with suspected cross-contamination and a sequencing artifact. A later analysis calculated a clonal expansion index for each public chain from normalized within-repertoire ranks of inferred template counts. A later analysis computed generation probabilities with a VDJ recombination model fitted to out-of-frame rearrangements, and checked the results against IGoR. A later analysis scored TCR-TCR, TCR-HLA and TCR-CMV co-occurrence with hypergeometric tests, applying a repertoire-size bias correction to TCR pairs. In a later analysis, false discovery rates were estimated by permuting HLA or CMV assignments 20 times. A later analysis grouped co-occurring TCRs with DBSCAN, adding TCRdist sequence similarity when clustering within HLA-allele-positive subsets. Repertoires with fewer than 30,000 or more than 120,000 public chains were left out of co-occurrence clustering, as were five repertoires with anomalous nucleotide sharing. TCRdb retrieved this table from immuneACCESS and kept in-frame rearrangements only. Not all clones are present; in checked studies, unresolved V genes account for under half, and no reason is known for the remainder. V and J calls and clone size follow that table, whereas D and trimming were derived from the DNA. This sample comprises about 150,000 clones, approximately 70% of them detected only once. About 2.2% of the sample is in the top ten clones.

The cohort consisted of 650 to 700 healthy bone marrow donors. All cohort members were sampled while nominally healthy, although unrecorded immune exposures were likely present. The donor tested CMV seropositive, placing the donor among the 250 to 350 seropositive members of the cohort. A peripheral blood sample was collected from each donor, and TCR beta sequencing was performed on peripheral blood mononuclear cells. Genomic DNA was extracted from the blood cell samples with the Qiagen DNeasy Blood Extraction Kit. The germline V gene gives CDR1 as MNHNS and CDR2 as SASEGT. Deletion took 6 bases off V and 5 bases off J, with a span of 14 bases between the germline ends. The CDR3 starts with the cysteine, ends with the phenylalanine, and has 14 residues. CDR3 DNA is the only sequence kept; it has 42 bases, read in frame from the first base. This clone appeared a few times. The antigen it recognizes is unknown. Per-base qualities were not stored, and no clone one base away is much larger.

Material for sequencing was PBMCs. The chain uses TRBV6-1 and TRBJ1-5; a weak D assignment points to TRBD1 (6 bases agree). This sequence originates from a woman in her sixties in good health and CMV-seropositive. The nucleotide sequence reads TGTGCCAGCAGACAGGGCGAAGGGTATCAGCCCCAGCATTTT. This is translated as CASRQGEGYQPQHF.